Presented here are 27 T cell receptor beta chains from one specimen sequenced in a study of T-cell reconstitution after alpha-beta-depleted transplantation in children. Molecular barcoding with unique molecular identifiers was used for the TCRbeta library. TCRdb re-derived calls from the PCR reads in MiXCR, one entry per CDR3 protein. The data show about 870,000 distinct CDR3 sequences, with roughly 15% seen just once and roughly 5% held by the top ten. Source: PBMCs, mostly from graft donor cells, taken 360 days after TCRalphabeta/CD19-depleted stem cell transplant. Source of these receptors: a male patient younger than 18 who had a stem cell transplant for acute lymphoblastic leukemia, so the T cells may come from the graft donor.

This clonotype was observed at least ten times. The gene calls are TRBV28 and TRBJ2-1; D uncertain. The CDR3 sequence is 16 residues long. The V gene lost 3 bases and the J gene lost 2 bases, with 14 bases spanning the gap. Germline CDR1 reads MDHEN; CDR2 reads SYDVKM. The CDR3 DNA is TGTGCCAGCAGTTTCGGGTTCAGATACCCCTACAATGAGCAGTTCTTC. Its translation: CASSFGFRYPYNEQFF.

V is TRBV3-1 and J is TRBJ2-1; 8 bases fit TRBD2. CDR1 is LGHDT and CDR2 is YNNKEL in the germline V gene (reference sequence). V shed 5 bases, J shed 0 bases, and the junction held 3 bases outside the gene matches. The length of the CDR3 is 15 residues. The CDR3 bases are TGTGCCAGCAGCGAGCGGGGGAGCTCCTACAATGAGCAGTTCTTC. Amino acids: CASSERGSSYNEQFF.

This clonotype was seen repeatedly, ten times or more. The V call is TRBV9, the J call TRBJ1-4; D remains ambiguous. Germline V CDR1 and CDR2: SGDLS, YYNGEE. Trimming removed 4 bases at V and 8 bases at J, with 15 bases between. This CDR3 has 14 residues. The CDR3 region is CASSPSPRGEKLFF. The CDR3 bases are TGTGCCAGCAGCCCCAGTCCCCGAGGAGAAAAACTGTTTTTT.

This sequence joins TRBV19 and TRBJ2-1, with D possibly matching TRBD1 (6 bases). Trimming cost V 6 bases and J 10 bases, with 19 bases left between them. The CDR3 totals 14 residues. Germline CDR1 and CDR2: LNHDA and SQIVND (reference sequence). The CDR3 protein is CASRWGPGAGEQFF. In DNA, the CDR3 is TGTGCCAGTAGGTGGGGGCCCGGGGCAGGGGAGCAGTTCTTC.

This clonotype has ten or more counts. The chain links TRBV12-3 or TRBV12-4 to TRBJ2-4; D gene ambiguous. The CDR3 totals 16 residues. Trimming removed 1 base from V and 7 bases from J, with 17 bases in between. CDR3 residues: CASSLEGAFRRNIQYF. DNA for the CDR3: TGTGCCAGCAGTTTAGAGGGCGCTTTTAGGCGTAACATTCAGTACTTC.

This clonotype was observed a handful of times. V is TRBV14 and J is TRBJ2-6; D uncertain. Germline CDR1 and CDR2: SGHDN and FVKESK. CDR3 length equals 19 residues. Trimming removed 2 bases from V and 0 bases from J, with 17 bases in between. DNA of the CDR3: TGTGCCAGCAGCCAACATAAAAGGGAAGCCCCCTCTGGGGCCAACGTCCTGACTTTC. It is translated as CASSQHKREAPSGANVLTF.

V gene TRBV29-1 combines with J gene TRBJ2-7; possibly TRBD2 for D (5 bases). CDR3 length: 12 amino acids. The V end was cut by 3 bases, the J end by 5 bases, with 11 bases between. Germline CDR1 and CDR2: SQVTM and ANQGSEA. The CDR3 sequence: CSVEEASDEQYF. CDR3 in DNA: TGCAGCGTTGAGGAGGCTTCCGACGAGCAGTACTTC.

The chain carries TRBV12-3 or TRBV12-4 and TRBJ2-3, with D perhaps TRBD1 (5 bases). Trimming took 1 base from V and 2 from J, leaving 7 bases between them. The CDR3 consists of 14 residues. The CDR3 DNA reads TGTGCCAGCAGTTTAGTAGGGGACACAGATACGCAGTATTTT. Its translation is CASSLVGDTDTQYF.

This clonotype has more than one count but fewer than ten. The J gene is TRBJ2-7, the V gene TRBV7-9; 8 nucleotides line up with TRBD2. V shed 5 bases, J shed 5 bases, and the junction held 5 bases outside the gene matches. This CDR3 has 13 residues. From germline, CDR1 is SEHNR and CDR2 FQNEAQ (reference sequence). The CDR3 DNA reads as TGTGCCAGCAGCCGGACTAGCACCCACGAGCAGTACTTC. Its translation is CASSRTSTHEQYF. Full variable domain (outside the CDR3, taken from reference TRBV7-9 and TRBJ2-7): DTGVSQNPRHKITKRGQNVTFRCDPISEHNRLYWYRQTLGQGPEFLTYFQNEAQLEKSRLLSDRFSAERPKGSFSTLEIQRTEQGDSAMYLCASSRTSTHEQYFGPGTRLTVT.

This clonotype was seen a handful of times. The genes are TRBV27 and TRBJ2-1; TRBD2 is a possible D gene (5 bases). Germline V gene sequence: CDR1 MNHEY, CDR2 SMNVEV (reference sequence). The CDR3 has 17 residues. Trimming shortened V by 3 bases and J by 1 base, and 16 bases separated the two germline ends. The CDR3 sequence: CASSFPWAGPSYNEQFF. CDR3 in DNA: TGTGCCAGCAGTTTCCCCTGGGCGGGTCCTTCCTACAATGAGCAGTTCTTC.

This clonotype occurred a few times. J is TRBJ2-2 and V is TRBV30, with D tentatively TRBD1 or TRBD2 (5 bases each). Germline V gene data show CDR1 as GTSNPN and CDR2 as SVGIG (reference sequence). This CDR3 spans 14 amino acids. V was cut by 0 bases and J by 6 bases, with 11 bases left in between. CDR3 bases: TGTGCCTGGAGTGTACCCGGGGCGGCCGGGGAGCTGTTTTTT. Protein product: CAWSVPGAAGELFF.

This clonotype was counted a few times. This rearrangement joins TRBV11-1 to TRBJ2-1, with 11 bases matching TRBD2. Trimming removed 3 bases from V and 9 bases from J; junction bases left unmatched: 7. CDR3 length: 15 residues. From germline, CDR1 is SGHAT and CDR2 FQDESV (reference sequence). The CDR3 DNA follows: TGTGCCAGCAGCTTTACTAGCGGGAGCTCGGGTGAGCAGTTCTTC. Translating gives CASSFTSGSSGEQFF.

This clonotype was recorded a few times. The chain uses TRBV4-1 and TRBJ1-5, with no clear D. The length of the CDR3 is 15 residues. The germline V gene encodes CDR1 MGHRA and CDR2 YSYEKL. Trimming removed 4 bases from V and 2 bases from J, with 12 bases in between. CDR3 region: CASSPVGFGNQPQHF. In DNA, the CDR3 is TGCGCCAGCAGCCCGGTGGGGTTTGGCAATCAGCCCCAGCATTTT.

This clonotype was picked up many times. The CDR3 protein is CASSLRGFDSPLHF. The CDR3 DNA is TGTGCCAGCAGCCTTCGCGGTTTCGATTCACCCCTCCACTTT. The V and J genes are TRBV12-3 or TRBV12-4 and TRBJ1-6; no clear D gene. Between the trimmed V and J ends, which lost 6 bases and 8 bases, there was a span of 14 bases. This CDR3 contains 14 residues.

This clonotype was picked up one time. The chain is built from TRBV11-1 and TRBJ2-5, with 10 bases aligning to TRBD1. The CDR3 consists of 20 residues. From germline, CDR1 is SGHAT and CDR2 FQDESV (reference sequence). Trimming cost V 0 bases and J 5 bases; bases outside gene matches: 18. The CDR3 here is CASSLASPGQGPFVTETQYF. In nucleotides, the CDR3 is TGTGCCAGCAGCTTAGCCTCCCCGGGACAGGGGCCTTTTGTTACGGAGACCCAGTACTTC.

In DNA form, the CDR3 reads TGCAGTGCAACTCGGCCCTCCGGGACAGCAGTTTACGAGCAGTACTTC. It encodes CSATRPSGTAVYEQYF. This chain connects TRBV20-1 to TRBJ2-7, with 7 nucleotides matching TRBD1. The CDR3 is made up of 16 amino acids. Germline V CDR1 and CDR2: DFQATT, SNEGSKA (reference sequence). Trimming at V came to 6 bases and at J to 4 bases, leaving 18 bases not matched to a gene.

This clonotype appeared many times. The chain recombines TRBV29-1 with TRBJ1-2; D may be TRBD1 (6 bases). Germline assignment: CDR1 SQVTM and CDR2 ANQGSEA. V lost 3 bases and J lost 3, with 11 bases in between. The CDR3 totals 13 residues. The CDR3, as DNA: TGCAGCGTTGATGGGGGCGAAGACTATGGCTACACCTTC. Translating gives CSVDGGEDYGYTF.

This clonotype turned up a few times. J is TRBJ1-1 and V is TRBV11-2, with 7 nucleotides matching TRBD1. This CDR3 is 16 amino acids long. V was pared by 1 base and J by 0 bases, with 5 bases of the junction left unmatched. CDR1 and CDR2 from the germline V gene are SGHAT and FQNNGV. CDR3: CASSLGTGFMNTEAFF. CDR3 sequence (DNA): TGTGCCAGCAGCTTAGGGACAGGCTTCATGAACACTGAAGCTTTCTTT. Full variable domain (missing parts from reference TRBV11-2 and TRBJ1-1): EAGVAQSPRYKIIEKRQSVAFWCNPISGHATLYWYQQILGQGPKLLIQFQNNGVVDDSQLPKDRFSAERLKGVDSTLKIQPAKLEDSAVYLCASSLGTGFMNTEAFFGQGTRLTVV.

This clonotype was seen ten or more times. The chain recombines TRBV5-1 with TRBJ1-2; D is ambiguous. The germline V gene has CDR1 SGHRS and CDR2 YFSETQ. Trimming shortened V by 7 bases and J by 0 bases, and 7 bases separated the two germline ends. The CDR3 has 12 residues. The CDR3: CASRRSNYGYTF. In nucleotides, the CDR3 is TGCGCCAGCCGACGGTCTAACTATGGCTACACCTTC. Using reference TRBV5-1 and TRBJ1-2 for the parts outside the CDR3, the full variable domain is KAGVTQTPRYLIKTRGQQVTLSCSPISGHRSVSWYQQTPGQGLQFLFEYFSETQRNKGNFPGRFSGRQFSNSRSEMNVSTLELGDSALYLCASRRSNYGYTFGSGTRLTVV.

This clonotype was detected ten times or more. This sequence joins TRBV7-9 and TRBJ2-2; no reliable D call. CDR3 length: 15 amino acids. Germline V gene sequence: CDR1 SEHNR, CDR2 FQNEAQ (reference sequence). Trimming took off 4 bases at V and 5 bases at J, with 14 bases between the two ends. The CDR3 sequence is CASSSDAARTGELFF. The CDR3 DNA follows: TGTGCCAGCAGCTCGGACGCGGCGCGAACCGGGGAGCTGTTTTTT.

The V and J genes are TRBV6-5 and TRBJ2-7; 9 nucleotides align to TRBD1. This CDR3 has 16 residues. CDR1 and CDR2 (germline): MNHEY, SVGAGI. Trimming at V came to 0 bases and at J to 0 bases, leaving 3 bases not matched to a gene. The CDR3 loop is CASSYSGTGSSYEQYF. CDR3 nucleotide sequence: TGTGCCAGCAGTTACTCCGGGACAGGGAGCTCCTACGAGCAGTACTTC.

Many counts were recorded for this clonotype. The chain couples TRBV24-1 to TRBJ1-2; tentatively, D is TRBD1 (5 bases). Trimming removed 5 bases from V and 4 bases from J, with 16 bases in between. Germline assignment: CDR1 KGHDR and CDR2 SFDVKD. The CDR3 runs 15 residues. CDR3 sequence (DNA): TGTGCCACCAGTGCCCGGTCGGGGCGCGGCTATGGCTACACCTTC. This sequence encodes CATSARSGRGYGYTF.

This clonotype has more than one count but fewer than ten. The V gene is TRBV7-2, the J gene TRBJ2-5; D ambiguous. The germline V gene has CDR1 SGHTA and CDR2 FQGNSA. Trimming took off 7 bases at V and 0 bases at J, with 9 bases between the two ends. The CDR3 covers 13 residues. The CDR3 reads CASNREYQETQYF. The DNA for the CDR3 is TGTGCCAGCAACCGAGAGTACCAAGAGACCCAGTACTTC.

This clonotype was seen a few times. V and J are TRBV24-1 and TRBJ2-3; D unresolved. V was shortened by 1 base and J by 4 bases, with 14 bases between the two germline ends. Germline V gene lookup returns CDR1 KGHDR and CDR2 SFDVKD. This CDR3 is 16 amino acids long. CDR3 bases: TGTGCCACCAGTGATTTTGCTCCCTCTGGGGCAGATACGCAGTATTTT. Translated: CATSDFAPSGADTQYF.

The gene calls are TRBV2 and TRBJ2-5, with 9 bases lining up with TRBD2. Germline lookup yields CDR1 SNHLY and CDR2 FYNNEI. The CDR3 contains 16 residues. Trimming cost V 7 bases and J 1 base; bases outside gene matches: 10. CDR3 in amino acids: CASTHGVAGAQETQYF. CDR3 coding DNA: TGTGCCAGCACCCACGGAGTAGCGGGAGCCCAAGAGACCCAGTACTTC.

There are a few counts of this clonotype. The chain couples TRBV3-1 to TRBJ1-1, with TRBD1 matching over 7 bases. J gave up 10 bases and V 3 bases, and 5 bases lay outside the gene matches. The CDR3 consists of 12 residues. The V gene's germline CDR1 is LGHDT and CDR2 YNNKEL (reference sequence). The CDR3 nucleotides are TGTGCCAGCAGCCACGCCCAGGGGGGAGCTTTCTTT. This translates into CASSHAQGGAFF.

This chain joins TRBV11-2 and TRBJ2-5; 9 bases fit TRBD2. From germline, CDR1 is SGHAT and CDR2 FQNNGV. This CDR3 contains 15 residues. V shed 2 bases, J shed 10 bases, and the junction held 11 bases outside the gene matches. This CDR3 reads CASSLQRTSDGNQYF. In nucleotides, the CDR3 is TGTGCCAGCAGCTTACAGAGGACTAGCGACGGGAACCAGTACTTC.